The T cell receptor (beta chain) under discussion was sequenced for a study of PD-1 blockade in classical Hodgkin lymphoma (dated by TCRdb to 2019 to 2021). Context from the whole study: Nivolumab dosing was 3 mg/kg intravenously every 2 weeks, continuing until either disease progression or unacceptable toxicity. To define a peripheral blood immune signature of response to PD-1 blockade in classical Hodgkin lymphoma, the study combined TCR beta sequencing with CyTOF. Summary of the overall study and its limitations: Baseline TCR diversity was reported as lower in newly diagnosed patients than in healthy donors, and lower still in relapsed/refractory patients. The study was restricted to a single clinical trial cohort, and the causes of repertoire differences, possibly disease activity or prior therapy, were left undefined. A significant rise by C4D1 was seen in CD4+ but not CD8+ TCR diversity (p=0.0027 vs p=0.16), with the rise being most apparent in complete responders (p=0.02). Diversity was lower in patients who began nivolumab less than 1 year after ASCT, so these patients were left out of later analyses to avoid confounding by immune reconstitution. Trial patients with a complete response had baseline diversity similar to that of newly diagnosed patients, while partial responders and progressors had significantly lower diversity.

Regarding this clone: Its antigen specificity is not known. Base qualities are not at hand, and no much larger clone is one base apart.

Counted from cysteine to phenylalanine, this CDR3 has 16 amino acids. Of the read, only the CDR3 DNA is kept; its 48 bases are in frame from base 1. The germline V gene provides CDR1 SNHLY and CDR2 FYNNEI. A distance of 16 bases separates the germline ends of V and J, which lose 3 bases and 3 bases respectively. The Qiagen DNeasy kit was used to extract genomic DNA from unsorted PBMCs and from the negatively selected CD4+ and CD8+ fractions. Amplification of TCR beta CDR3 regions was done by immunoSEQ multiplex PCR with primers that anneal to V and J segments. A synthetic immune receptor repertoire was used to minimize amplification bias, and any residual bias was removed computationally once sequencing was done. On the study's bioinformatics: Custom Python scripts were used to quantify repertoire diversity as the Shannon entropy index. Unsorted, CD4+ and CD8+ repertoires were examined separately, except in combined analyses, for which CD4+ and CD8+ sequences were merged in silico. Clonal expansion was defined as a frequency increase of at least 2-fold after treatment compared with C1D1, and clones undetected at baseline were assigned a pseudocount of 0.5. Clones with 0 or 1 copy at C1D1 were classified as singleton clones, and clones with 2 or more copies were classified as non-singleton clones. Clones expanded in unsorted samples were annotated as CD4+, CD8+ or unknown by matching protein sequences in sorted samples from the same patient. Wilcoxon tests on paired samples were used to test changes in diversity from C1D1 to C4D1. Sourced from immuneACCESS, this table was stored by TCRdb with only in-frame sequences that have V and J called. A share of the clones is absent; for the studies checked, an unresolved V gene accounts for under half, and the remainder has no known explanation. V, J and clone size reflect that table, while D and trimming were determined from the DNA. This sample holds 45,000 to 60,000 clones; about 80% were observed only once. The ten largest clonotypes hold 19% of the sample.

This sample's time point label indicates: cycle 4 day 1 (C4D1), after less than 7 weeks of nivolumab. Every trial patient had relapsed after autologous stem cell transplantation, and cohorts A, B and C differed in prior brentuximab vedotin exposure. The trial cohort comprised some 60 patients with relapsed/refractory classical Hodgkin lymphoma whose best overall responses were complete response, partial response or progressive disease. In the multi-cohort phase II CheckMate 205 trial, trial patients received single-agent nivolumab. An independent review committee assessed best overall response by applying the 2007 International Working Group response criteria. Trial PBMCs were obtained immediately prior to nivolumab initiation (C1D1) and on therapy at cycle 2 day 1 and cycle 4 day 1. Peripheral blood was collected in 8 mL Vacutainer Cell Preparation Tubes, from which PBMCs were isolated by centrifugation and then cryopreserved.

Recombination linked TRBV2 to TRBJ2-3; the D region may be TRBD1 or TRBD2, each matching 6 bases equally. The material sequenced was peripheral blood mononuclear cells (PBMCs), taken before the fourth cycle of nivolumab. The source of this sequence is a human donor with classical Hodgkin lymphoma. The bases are TGTGCCAGCAGTGATCCGGGGGCGCAGGGGACAGATACGCAGTATTTT. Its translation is CASSDPGAQGTDTQYF.